This T cell receptor beta chain was sequenced for a study of radiotherapy plus CTLA-4 blockade in lung cancer. Study-level background: Objective responses occurred in around 20% of patients; roughly 31% had disease control. Study outcomes and limitations: The best prediction of response reportedly came from early blood T cell clone dynamics, with interferon-beta. After treatment with radiotherapy plus ipilimumab, TCR clones that came from the tumor expanded in blood.

Clones were read by immunoSEQ multiplex PCR, and TCRdb kept only the in-frame ones, dropping some. Among 65,000 to 100,000 clones listed, about four fifths were seen once. In chemo-refractory metastatic non-small-cell lung cancer, patients got ipilimumab CTLA-4 blockade together with focal radiation. The CDR3 contains 13 residues. Germline-derived CDR1 and CDR2 are MDHEN and SYDVKM. The V and J ends lost 6 bases and 6 bases respectively, with 11 bases between them. Concerning this clone itself: The antigen is not known.

The specimen comprised peripheral blood, sampled from a patient treated with radiotherapy plus ipilimumab. The origin of this receptor is a human donor with non-small cell lung cancer who had stable disease on radiotherapy plus ipilimumab. The chain recombines TRBV28 with TRBJ2-2; no clear D. The CDR3 sequence is CASRPRKPGELFF. The CDR3 region has the DNA TGTGCCAGCAGACCCCGGAAGCCCGGGGAGCTGTTTTTT.